This T cell receptor beta chain was found in a study of Graves' ophthalmopathy and Graves' hyperthyroidism (dated by TCRdb to the late 2010s). Background for the entire study: Peripheral blood was collected before any treatment was given, at the time of initial diagnosis. The study used TCR beta repertoire signatures to distinguish Graves' ophthalmopathy from Graves' hyperthyroidism and to predict progression to ophthalmopathy. In total, under 150 blood samples were TCR-sequenced: 40 to 45 ophthalmopathy, under 85 hyperthyroidism and some 17 hyperthyroidism-to-ophthalmopathy patients. To explore V-J signatures that separate ophthalmopathy from hyperthyroidism, a discovery set of more than 95 patients was enrolled, consisting of 40 to 45 with ophthalmopathy and around 57 with stable hyperthyroidism. An independent validation cohort comprised some 18 hyperthyroidism patients and about 16 patients who later progressed from hyperthyroidism to ophthalmopathy. In six hyperthyroidism patients, the T-cell repertoire of thyroid tissue was compared with the T-cell repertoire of blood. Following sample collection, hyperthyroidism patients were given methimazole at a starting dose of 30 mg daily, and ophthalmopathy patients were given high-dose intravenous methylprednisolone. The 75 to 100 discovery patients were randomly divided into training and test sets at a 7:3 ratio. Overall study outcomes, separate from this receptor: Most expanded thyroid clonotypes with frequency above 0.001 were also detected in blood, suggesting blood repertoires may reflect the thyroid immune response. In cross-validation, the 13-signature model distinguished ophthalmopathy from stable hyperthyroidism with more than 85% sensitivity and 81% to 82% specificity, while in the test set the corresponding values were about 80% and 75%. No statistical method was used to predetermine the sample size, and group allocation was not hidden from the investigators. In validation, the model predicted ophthalmopathy progression with about 70% sensitivity and roughly 72% specificity; roughly eleven predicted patients were CT-confirmed with GO in a median of 6.5 months.

The CDR3, from cysteine to phenylalanine, totals 14 residues. The read is trimmed to its CDR3 DNA, 42 bases read in frame from base 1. Trimming removed 1 base from V and 5 bases from J, leaving 11 bases between the germline ends. For repertoire sequencing, TCR beta CDR3 regions were amplified from RNA transcripts. HTBI primers and the Qiagen OneStep RT-PCR kit were used in a first-round RT-PCR, which was followed by a second-round multiplex PCR, size selection and purification. Libraries were sequenced paired-end with 100 bp reads on an Illumina HiSeq2000. The authors processed their data as follows. SOAPnuke was used to process the reads, removing any read that contained adapters or uncalled bases, had a mean Phred below 15, or lacked an exact match to the constant primer or identifier. High-quality paired reads were merged with COPE v1.2.5. Each unique nucleotide sequence was defined as a clonotype, and clonotypes were aligned to IMGT TRB V, D and J references with MiTCR v1.1. Only V-J combinations with frequency above 0.0001 were analysed, covering over 98% of repertoires. A TCR clonal expansion and chaos score per V-J combination was defined as the ratio of F50 clonal expansion to chaos observed in the TCRdist matrix. Welch's t-statistics and random forest were used to narrow the features down to 13 V-J combinations, which were then fed into a naive Bayes classifier. The similarity between thyroid and blood repertoires was quantified using the Morisita-Horn index. In TCRdb, the public reads were trimmed at Q25 with fastp and aligned with MiXCR, with productive beta chains retained. Each CDR3 protein appears once, grouped with its most common genes and DNA. For this entry, the V and J calls and clone size follow TCRdb and not the study's own pipeline. The sample includes 150,000 or so distinct CDR3 sequences, with 30% to 45% observed a single time. 4.5% to 6% of the sample belongs to the ten largest clones.

Ophthalmopathy patients had moderately to severely active disease, Clinical Activity Score of at least 3, NOSPECS grade of at least 4, and disease duration under 3 months. Anyone with other autoimmune diseases, uncontrolled infections, pregnancy or lactation was excluded from the study. Diagnosis relied on clinical symptoms, serum thyroxine, TRAb, thyroid ultrasound and orbital computed tomography. Ficoll-Paque density gradient centrifugation was used to isolate PBMCs from 9.5 to 10 ml of fresh peripheral blood. Total RNA was extracted using Trizol reagent, and RNA quality was checked on an Agilent 2100 Bioanalyzer. As to this clonotype: It has no known antigen specificity. Nothing much larger sits one base from this clone, and base qualities are not available.

Sample: peripheral blood. This clonotype was sampled from a woman aged 35 to 49 with Graves' ophthalmopathy. Donor details come from another sample of the same person, matched by shared clones. This sequence uses TRBV12-3 or TRBV12-4 and TRBJ1-2, with the identity of the D gene unclear. Read as DNA, the sequence is TGTGCCAGCAGTTTAGGGGCGGAGGTTTATGGCTACACCTTC. This is translated as CASSLGAEVYGYTF.